The entry that follows covers one TCR beta chain sequence. A few counts support this clonotype. This clone's antigen is unknown. Base qualities were left out, and no much larger clone turns up one base away. Libraries were prepared through 5' RACE. Reads for this sample came from an Illumina HiSeq 2000. A universal primer binding site was introduced by template switching, and a unique molecular identifier was present in the final cDNA, enabling accurate counting of TCR cDNA molecules. First-strand cDNA for TCR alpha and beta chains was synthesized from specific primers in the conserved constant-segment region. To control for contamination, each cDNA library was double barcoded with a SMART-Mk sample barcode plus Illumina barcodes. TruSeq adapter sequences along with Illumina sample barcodes were introduced in two successive PCR steps. The TCR alpha and beta cDNA libraries were sequenced on the Illumina HiSeq platform using custom primers. Per the authors' processing: MiGEC was used to process raw reads and extract unique molecular identifiers, and MiXCR was used to find CDR3 positions. Recombination models were inferred per individual with the repgenHMM and IGoR tools using an EM algorithm. The tcR package in R was used for shared clonotype analysis, with sharing normalized by the product of cloneset sizes. To study raw recombination without the effects of thymic and clonal selection, out-of-frame nonproductive sequences were analyzed. Through fastp at Q25 and MiXCR, TCRdb rebuilt clones from the public reads, retaining in-frame beta chains. Rows are combined by CDR3 protein, so each entry shows the most common genes and DNA. Here the V and J calls rest on TCRdb's processing, not on the authors' analysis. This sample gives under 450,000 distinct CDR3 sequences in total; approximately 17% of them show up just once. Clones ranked in the top ten supply 9.5% to 15% of the sample.

V drops 8 bases and J drops 3 bases, leaving 8 bases in between. Reading the germline V gene (reference sequence) gives CDR1 SEHNR and CDR2 FQNEAQ. The cysteine opens and the phenylalanine closes a CDR3 of 12 amino acids. Only the CDR3 DNA is retained, 36 bases long and in frame from the first base. Every donor was a healthy Caucasian. Three unrelated non-twin adults were additionally sequenced: a male aged 18 to 29, a male aged 50 to 60 and a female aged 50 to 60. Miltenyi CD45RO+ enrichment and human naive T-cell isolation kits were used to isolate memory (CD45RO+) and naive T cells from PBMC. This entry is derived from a study of identical twins (dated by TCRdb to about 2016). At the level of the whole study: The study deep-sequenced TCR alpha and beta repertoires from monozygotic twins, unrelated adults of various ages and cord blood to test whether fetal clonotypes persist. Replicate twin experiments were performed at different times using different library preparation protocols to rule out contamination.

Here is what the overall study found, with its caveats: In monozygotic twins, out-of-frame TCR alpha sharing was systematically underestimated by recombination models, although the models agreed with sharing between unrelated individuals. Compared with coincidental sharing between unrelated individuals, out-of-frame TCR alpha sequences shared between twins had an excess of sequences with low generation probability. Abundant cord blood beta clonotypes had fewer insertions, young adult naive repertoires showed a similar but weaker trend, and memory repertoires showed no such trend. Zero-insertion analyses could be partly confounded by invariant T cells such as MAIT and iNKT, although diverse VJ usage argued against such confounding for most clonotypes. A weaker excess of twin sharing was found in beta out-of-frame sequences because the signal-to-noise ratio was lowered by fewer shared sequences. Conclusions relied on cross-sectional statistical analysis, since the same donors could not be followed over many years.

Sequencing input: naive T cells sorted from blood. Sample cell subset or site, as interpreted from the label and publication: cells isolated with a human naive T-cell isolation kit. Here the chain combines TRBV7-9 and TRBJ1-5; a confident D gene designation cannot be given. This TCR was sampled from a man over 45 in good health. The CDR3 sequence is CASEQDNQPQHF. The bases read TGTGCCAGCGAGCAGGACAATCAGCCCCAGCATTTT.